This T cell receptor beta chain was sequenced in a study of T cell responses to AZD1222 COVID-19 vaccine (dated by TCRdb to about 2021). For context, the study as a whole: AZD1222 recipients given second doses at about 4 weeks or at about 12 weeks were pooled, since spike-specific TCR depth and breadth were not found to differ between the two schedules. Trial participants were enrolled into age subgroups of 18-55, 56-69 and 70-plus years, which contained roughly 150, 30 and 60 TCR-sequenced participants, respectively. TCR sequencing covered more than 230 trial participants: 200 to 220 given two doses of AZD1222 and approximately 25 given two doses of MenACWY control vaccine. General findings and caveats noted by the study authors: Participants were mostly white British, with more females than males. The authors suggested clonal diversity may have been underestimated. Epitopes outside the regions mutated in the B.1.351 and B.1.1.7 variants were reportedly recognized by nearly half of the unique spike-specific TCRs. Spike-specific TCR breadth and depth rose significantly after two AZD1222 doses compared with day 0 and with MenACWY recipients. Only 5 to 7 AZD1222 recipients were SARS-CoV-2 seropositive at baseline, limiting conclusions about previously exposed vaccinees. No day 14 peak-response samples were available, so repertoires were characterized only after the peak T cell response. The 56-69-year group was small, and its depth increase did not reach significance, likely because of low power. The whole spike protein was spanned by vaccine-associated CD4 TCRs, and dominant responses were seen in regions 160-218 and 743-854.

The germline V gene supplies CDR1 KGHSH and CDR2 LQKENI. V is cut by 2 bases and J by 6 bases, and the space between the germline ends is 5 bases. There are 12 amino acids in the CDR3, from cysteine to phenylalanine inclusive. The sequence is cut down to CDR3 DNA, 36 bases in frame from base 1. The CDR3 regions of human TCRbeta chains were subjected to immunosequencing. Per the authors' processing: Repertoire TCRs were checked for matches against a reference library of SARS-CoV-2-specific TCRs that had been generated using the MIRA antigen-specificity platform. Breadth was defined as the fraction of unique TCRs that were SARS-CoV-2-associated. Depth was defined as the fraction of total T cells that were SARS-CoV-2-associated. Using the MIRA data, each spike-specific TCR was mapped to the spike region that the TCR reacts to and placed in a CD4 or CD8 class. Log10-transformed breadth and depth values were compared by one-way ANOVA with Sidak's multiple comparisons tests. TCRdb limited this immuneACCESS table to in-frame rearrangements with V and J called. A share of clones is missing; checked studies link under half to unresolved V genes, and the rest is unexplained. The DNA gave D and trimming, while V, J and clone size come from that table. The sample table shows tens of thousands of clones, and about 85% are seen once. The ten most abundant clones make up about 13% of the sample.

As to this clone: Its antigen has not been determined. Per-base qualities were not stored, and no clone one base away is much larger.

The time point tag for this specimen amounts to: baseline before first vaccination. Vaccinee samples came from UK trials COV001 and COV002, including a single-blind randomized controlled phase 2/3 trial of AZD1222 (ChAdOx1 nCoV-19) in healthy adults. Trial participant PBMC samples were collected at day 0 and day 28 after the second dose for TCRbeta chain sequencing. This sample comprised peripheral blood, obtained on day 0 of AZD1222 vaccination. The TCR was taken from an adult in good health. The sequence links TRBV18 to TRBJ2-1; perhaps TRBD2 is the D gene, with 5 bases matching. The nucleotide sequence reads as follows: TGTGCCAGCTCACCAAGCGGCAATGAGCAGTTCTTC. It is translated as CASSPSGNEQFF.